This entry lists 3 T cell receptor beta chains sequenced from one sample in a study of tumor-infiltrating lymphocytes in localized non-small cell lung cancer. Generated by immunoSEQ multiplex PCR, the TCRdb table keeps only in-frame clones and is missing some. The repertoire consists of some 15,000 clones, with around 72% occurring once and the leading ten covering around 4.7%. The sequenced material came from lung tumor tissue. All receptors derive from a human donor with non-small cell lung cancer.

This sequence joins TRBV27 and TRBJ1-2; 9 bases agree with TRBD1. The CDR3 loop spans 14 amino acids. Losses at the gene ends were 2 bases for V and 6 bases for J; bases not matched to a gene: 4. Germline V CDR1 and CDR2: MNHEY, SMNVEV (reference sequence). The chain's CDR3 is CASSLQGTGNGYTF. The CDR3 DNA reads TGTGCCAGCAGTTTACAAGGGACAGGGAATGGCTACACCTTC.

The CDR3: CASSLGVGLAVQETQYF. The DNA for the CDR3 is TGTGCCAGCAGCTTAGGAGTGGGACTAGCGGTCCAAGAGACCCAGTACTTC. The genes are TRBV7-8 and TRBJ2-5, with 11 bases fitting TRBD2. This CDR3 comprises 17 residues. Germline lookup yields CDR1 SGHVS and CDR2 FQNEAQ. With V trimmed by 1 base and J by 1 base, 5 bases remained unmatched.

This clone was seen only once. The rearrangement uses TRBV19 and TRBJ2-6, with D uncertain. V was cut by 0 bases and J by 3 bases, with 12 bases left in between. Germline V gives CDR1 LNHDA, CDR2 SQIVND (reference sequence). The CDR3 consists of 17 residues. CDR3 bases: TGTGCCAGTAGTATAGAGGTTCCTTCCCGTGGGGCCAACGTCCTGACTTTC. It codes for CASSIEVPSRGANVLTF.